The T cell receptor (beta chain) described here comes from a study of blood T cells in healthy people across ages. The table lists this clonotype with a few counts. Using a J-beta primer mix together with a sample-barcoded 5' primer, a second PCR was run for roughly 7 to 12 cycles. Each CDR3 protein is one row after TCRdb ran MiXCR on the 5' RACE reads. The sample contains 1.5 million to 1.9 million distinct CDR3 sequences, 35% to 45% of which appear only once. Sequencing was carried out using blood. The receptor was derived from a woman aged 18-35 years in good health.

DNA of the CDR3: TGTGCCAGCATAAATTATGGTAGTTATAGCAATCAGCCCCAGCATTTT. Encoded protein: CASINYGSYSNQPQHF. The V gene is TRBV6-6, the J gene TRBJ1-5; D is uncertain. V lost 7 bases and J 0 bases, leaving 16 bases between the germline ends. This CDR3 region has 16 residues. Germline V gene data show CDR1 as MNHNY and CDR2 as SVGAGI (reference sequence).